This paragraph covers one TCR beta chain sequence. Its matching antigen is unknown. This sample is drawn from a study of beta chain features in type 1 diabetes. The study, taken as a whole, reports: Reads derived from cDNA could over-represent cells showing high TCR expression. The study found moderately but significantly shorter TCRB CDR3s in all four CD4+ subsets of Type 1 diabetes patients. Within patients, naive, central memory and Treg TCRB repertoires seemed more similar than within healthy donors.

A sort by CD45RO/CCR7/CD25/CD127/CD95/CD27 yielded CD4+ naive, central memory, regulatory and stem cell-like memory cells. Isolated RNA was reverse transcribed in full, so expressed TCRB transcripts were sequenced. There were some 3.6 million reads on average in the naive, central memory and regulatory T cell samples. Data came from immunoSEQ multiplex PCR; TCRdb stores just in-frame clones and leaves some out. Of 250,000 to 300,000 clones listed, around 15% are singletons. The clonotype was recovered from a man aged 30-40 years with type 1 diabetes. Sample: naive CD4+ T cells from blood.

In DNA form, the CDR3 reads TGCAGCGTTGAAGTTCCCCAGAAAATCTATGGCTACACCTTC. Translating gives CSVEVPQKIYGYTF. This sequence joins TRBV29-1 and TRBJ1-2, with D unresolved. CDR3 size: 14 residues. Germline CDR1 and CDR2: SQVTM and ANQGSEA. The V end lost 1 base, the J end lost 4 bases, and 13 bases lay between the germline ends.